A selection of T cell receptor beta chains follows, all from one sample in a study of beta chain features in type 1 diabetes. The method was immunoSEQ multiplex PCR; TCRdb's version includes in-frame clones alone and lacks a portion of them. The table lists around 300,000 clones, roughly 15% of them singletons. Sequenced material: central memory CD4+ T cells from blood. The receptors stem from a man aged 30 to 39 in good health. Each CDR3 is given with its conserved first and last residue. D genes are given only for firm matches. Some rows mark clone size as missing; the rest say once, few, many or name a class of expanded clone.

v_gene	j_gene	abundance	d_gene	CDR3nt	CDR3aa
TRBV4-3	TRBJ1-1	.	.	TGCGCCAGCAGCCAAGATGGGCCAGGGGCTGAAGCTTTCTTT	CASSQDGPGAEAFF
TRBV7-2	TRBJ1-3	.	TRBD1	TGTGCCAGCAGCAACCAACAGGGGGCGGGAAACACCATATATTTT	CASSNQQGAGNTIYF
TRBV10-2	TRBJ2-7	.	TRBD1	TGCGCCAGCACAGGACAGGGTTCCTACGAGCAGTACTTC	CASTGQGSYEQYF
TRBV6-6	TRBJ2-4	many	.	TGTGCCACTACACAGGTGGCCAAAAACATTCAGTACTTC	CATTQVAKNIQYF
TRBV19	TRBJ2-7	medium-sized	TRBD1	TGTGCCAGTAGTATCGTTGGGACAGGGGTAGACTACGAGCAGTACTTC	CASSIVGTGVDYEQYF
TRBV27	TRBJ2-1	.	TRBD2	TGTGCCAGCAGTTCAACCGGACTAGCGGGAGTCCATAGTCGACGCAATGAGCAGTTCTTC	CASSSTGLAGVHSRRNEQFF
TRBV19	TRBJ1-1	few	.	TGTGCCAGTAGTATAGCCCCCTTCGTGAACACTGAAGCTTTCTTT	CASSIAPFVNTEAFF
TRBV27	TRBJ1-5	few	.	TGTGCCAGCAGTTCCCTATACAATCAGCCCCAGCATTTT	CASSSLYNQPQHF
TRBV5-1	TRBJ2-1	few	.	TGCGCCAGCAGCACCGTCCAACCCAATGAGCAGTTCTTC	CASSTVQPNEQFF
TRBV6-4	TRBJ2-6	.	.	TGTGCCAGCAGTGAGCAGTCCTCTGGGGCCAACGTCCTGACTTTC	CASSEQSSGANVLTF
TRBV4-1	TRBJ2-2	few	TRBD2	TGCGCCAGCACCCTGAGGCTAGCGGGAGACACCGGGGAGCTGTTTTTT	CASTLRLAGDTGELFF
TRBV11-2	TRBJ1-1	.	.	TGTGCCAGCAGCTTAGATATGAGGACTGAAGCTTTCTTT	CASSLDMRTEAFF
TRBV4-3	TRBJ1-2	.	.	TGCGCCAGCAGCCAAGGTCCAGGGACTAACTATGGCTACACCTTC	CASSQGPGTNYGYTF
TRBV4-2	TRBJ1-2	.	.	TGTGCCAGCAGCCAAGAAATTACAGGGTCCCCCGGTCATGGCTACACCTTC	CASSQEITGSPGHGYTF
TRBV4-1	TRBJ2-7	.	TRBD1	TGCGCCAGCAACCCGGGACAGGCGACTCCCTACGAGCAGTACTTC	CASNPGQATPYEQYF
TRBV7-2	TRBJ2-2	few	TRBD1	TGTGCCAGCAGCCGGGACAGGGGGCGGGAGCTGTTTTTT	CASSRDRGRELFF